Presented here are 21 T cell receptor beta chains from one specimen sequenced in a study of control samples from healthy donors and cancer patients. The data were produced by immunoSEQ multiplex PCR, yet TCRdb's version contains in-frame clones alone and is incomplete. The table lists under 130,000 clones, 83% of them singletons. Sequencing used blood. The receptors were sampled from a woman in her fifties or sixties in good health.

The chain links TRBV6-5 to TRBJ1-6, with D unclear. The V and J ends lost 6 bases and 3 bases respectively, with 12 bases between them. Germline CDR1 MNHEY, CDR2 SVGAGI. This CDR3 spans 15 amino acids. The CDR3 region has the DNA TGTGCCAGCAGGGTCGAAGTGGGCTATAATTCACCCCTCCACTTT. Translating it yields CASRVEVGYNSPLHF.

This chain connects TRBV9 to TRBJ1-3; D not certain. This CDR3 contains 13 residues. The V end was cut by 3 bases, the J end by 4 bases, with 8 bases between. Germline CDR1 SGDLS, CDR2 YYNGEE. CDR3 sequence (DNA): TGTGCCAGCAGCGCGCAACGAGGAAACACCATATATTTT. This gives the protein CASSAQRGNTIYF.

The chain has TRBV2 and TRBJ1-6; D remains ambiguous. This CDR3 region has 16 residues. Germline lookup yields CDR1 SNHLY and CDR2 FYNNEI. V was trimmed by 4 bases and J by 0 bases, leaving 10 bases between them. The CDR3 DNA reads as TGTGCCAGCAGTGCTACAGCAAACTCCTATAATTCACCCCTCCACTTT. Its translation is CASSATANSYNSPLHF.

The chain carries TRBV28 and TRBJ2-4; no firm D call. This CDR3 region has 14 residues. Germline V lookup: CDR1 MDHEN, CDR2 SYDVKM. The ends were cut back, 6 bases at V and 0 bases at J, with 9 bases in the middle. The CDR3 bases are TGTGCCAGCAGGGAACAACTAGCCAAAAACATTCAGTACTTC. This gives the protein CASREQLAKNIQYF.

The rearrangement links TRBV28 to TRBJ1-1; D call uncertain. V was pared by 3 bases and J by 2 bases, with 7 bases between. This CDR3 has 13 residues. Germline CDR1 MDHEN, CDR2 SYDVKM. Here the CDR3 DNA reads TGTGCCAGCAGTTTCGGCATCAACACTGAAGCTTTCTTT. Translation: CASSFGINTEAFF.

The rearrangement joins TRBV19 to TRBJ1-2; D is unclear. CDR1 is LNHDA and CDR2 is SQIVND in the germline V gene (reference sequence). The length of the CDR3 is 14 residues. Trimming removed 5 bases at V and 0 bases at J, with 10 bases between. CDR3 nucleotides: TGTGCCAGTAGTCTTGGGATGCCTAACTATGGCTACACCTTC. This sequence encodes CASSLGMPNYGYTF.

This rearrangement joins TRBV5-4 to TRBJ2-1; 9 positions match TRBD2. The CDR3 contains 15 residues. In germline, CDR1 is SGHNT, CDR2 YYREEE (reference sequence). V dropped 4 bases and J dropped 5; count of bases not matched to a gene: 7. Here the CDR3 DNA reads TGTGCCAGCAGCCCTGGACTAGCGCGGGACAATGAGCAGTTCTTC. Amino acid sequence: CASSPGLARDNEQFF. Using reference TRBV5-4 and TRBJ2-1 for the parts outside the CDR3, the full variable domain is ETGVTQSPTHLIKTRGQQVTLRCSSQSGHNTVSWYQQALGQGPQFIFQYYREEENGRGNFPPRFSGLQFPNYSSELNVNALELDDSALYLCASSPGLARDNEQFFGPGTRLTVL.

The chain has TRBV6-2 or TRBV6-3 and TRBJ2-5; 8 bases align to TRBD2. Germline V gene data show CDR1 as MNHEY and CDR2 as SVGEGT. V shed 4 bases and J 2 bases; nucleotides not matched to a gene: 6. The length of the CDR3 is 15 residues. The CDR3 loop reads CASSWELADQETQYF. In DNA form, the CDR3 reads TGTGCCAGCAGTTGGGAACTAGCGGATCAAGAGACCCAGTACTTC.

In the case of this clone: Sequence at one end of the junction differs from germline and may be a read error. The chain employs TRBV7-7 and TRBJ2-2, with a weak D call TRBD1 (5 bases). The CDR3 is 15 residues long. Per germline, CDR1 SSHAT and CDR2 FNYEAQ (reference sequence). The CDR3 sequence is CASSLGVVGTGELFF. The CDR3 DNA follows: TGTGCTAGCAGCTTAGGGGTCGTTGGCACCGGGGAGCTGTTTTTT.

This chain joins TRBV24-1 and TRBJ2-3; TRBD2 aligns across 7 bases. V shed 4 bases, J shed 2 bases, and the junction held 5 bases outside the gene matches. The length of the CDR3 is 15 residues. Germline V gene data show CDR1 as KGHDR and CDR2 as SFDVKD. Here the CDR3 DNA reads TGTGCCACCAGTGAATCGGGACTACCCACAGATACGCAGTATTTT. Residues: CATSESGLPTDTQYF.

Only one count was recorded for this clone. V usage is TRBV4-2 and J usage is TRBJ1-1, with D uncertain. There are 14 residues in the CDR3. Germline V gene data show CDR1 as LGHNA and CDR2 as YNFKEQ. With 0 bases removed from V and 10 bases from J, the gap between germline ends came to 15 bases. The CDR3 region is CASSQELGSSGAFF. In nucleotides, the CDR3 is TGTGCCAGCAGCCAAGAGTTAGGAAGCTCCGGAGCTTTCTTT.

The chain employs TRBV7-9 and TRBJ2-7; no clear D gene. CDR1 SEHNR and CDR2 FQNEAQ come from the germline V gene (reference sequence). The CDR3 length is 13 residues. With 5 bases removed from V and 0 bases from J, the gap between germline ends came to 8 bases. DNA for the CDR3: TGTGCCAGCAGCCGTGGGTTCTCCTACGAGCAGTACTTC. This encodes CASSRGFSYEQYF. Drawing the rest from reference TRBV7-9 and TRBJ2-7, the complete variable domain is DTGVSQNPRHKITKRGQNVTFRCDPISEHNRLYWYRQTLGQGPEFLTYFQNEAQLEKSRLLSDRFSAERPKGSFSTLEIQRTEQGDSAMYLCASSRGFSYEQYFGPGTRLTVT.

The CDR3 sequence: CASSLSGQTYTDTQYF. The CDR3 DNA is TGCGCCAGCAGCTTGTCTGGACAAACTTACACAGATACGCAGTATTTT. The chain recombines TRBV5-1 with TRBJ2-3; tentative D call: TRBD1 (5 bases). V was shortened by 1 base and J by 2 bases, with 14 bases between the two germline ends. Germline V gene data show CDR1 as SGHRS and CDR2 as YFSETQ. This CDR3 comprises 16 residues.

This chain joins TRBV2 and TRBJ1-6; 8 bases agree with TRBD1. Per the germline V gene, CDR1 is SNHLY and CDR2 is FYNNEI. J lost 0 bases, V lost 8 bases, and 6 bases had no gene match. The CDR3 covers 16 residues. The CDR3 nucleotides are TGTGCCAGCCGGACAGGGAAAGTCTCCTATAATTCACCCCTCCACTTT. Translated: CASRTGKVSYNSPLHF.

The chain employs TRBV5-1 and TRBJ2-3; D gene uncertain. Between the trimmed V and J ends, which lost 3 bases and 2 bases, there was a span of 10 bases. Per germline, CDR1 SGHRS and CDR2 YFSETQ. The length of the CDR3 is 14 residues. This chain's CDR3 is CASSSERTTDTQYF. The CDR3 DNA reads TGCGCCAGCAGCTCCGAACGGACCACAGATACGCAGTATTTT.

The chain is built from TRBV4-2 and TRBJ1-1, with D perhaps TRBD1 (5 bases). The V end was cut by 3 bases, the J end by 1 base, with 15 bases between. The germline V gene encodes CDR1 LGHNA and CDR2 YNFKEQ. The CDR3 extends over 16 amino acids. The CDR3 is CASSQETGTENTEAFF. Written as DNA, the CDR3 is TGTGCCAGCAGCCAGGAGACCGGGACGGAGAACACTGAAGCTTTCTTT.

Here the CDR3 DNA reads TGTGCCAGCAGTGTGCTCTCTATCTCTGGAAACACCATATATTTT. Translated, it gives CASSVLSISGNTIYF. V is TRBV2 and J is TRBJ1-3; no firm D call. The CDR3 contains 15 residues. Germline assignment: CDR1 SNHLY and CDR2 FYNNEI. V was trimmed by 4 bases and J by 0 bases, leaving 10 bases between them.

The genes are TRBV15 and TRBJ1-6; unclear D gene. The CDR3 has 13 amino acids. The ends were cut back, 6 bases at V and 0 bases at J, with 3 bases in the middle. CDR1 is LNHNV, CDR2 YYDKDF, per germline (reference sequence). CDR3 coding DNA: TGTGCCACCAGGAGCTCCTATAATTCACCCCTCCACTTT. Amino acid sequence: CATRSSYNSPLHF.

This clone has only a few counts. The chain joins TRBV21-1 to TRBJ2-2; TRBD2, as called in the table, went unchecked against the DNA. TRBV21-1 is reported as a pseudogene. The CDR3 is 20 residues long. The chain's CDR3 is CASSIDLPGLKNRGSGELFF. For the CDR3, the DNA is TGTGCCAGCAGCATTGATTTACCGGGACTCAAGAACAGAGGCTCCGGGGAGCTGTTTTTT.

J is TRBJ2-4 and V is TRBV18; D remains ambiguous. The CDR3 loop spans 12 amino acids. Germline V CDR1 and CDR2: KGHSH, LQKENI. Trimming removed 3 bases from V and 5 bases from J, with 5 bases in between. CDR3 loop: CASSPTENIQYF. The CDR3 DNA reads as TGTGCCAGCTCACCCACAGAAAACATTCAGTACTTC.

V gene TRBV27 combines with J gene TRBJ1-2; 9 nucleotides agree with TRBD1. CDR1 and CDR2 from the germline V gene are MNHEY and SMNVEV (reference sequence). The CDR3 consists of 13 residues. Trimming removed 3 bases from V and 6 bases from J; junction bases left unmatched: 2. As DNA, the CDR3 is TGTGCCAGCAGTTTCGACAGGGGGAATGGCTACACCTTC. This translates into CASSFDRGNGYTF.